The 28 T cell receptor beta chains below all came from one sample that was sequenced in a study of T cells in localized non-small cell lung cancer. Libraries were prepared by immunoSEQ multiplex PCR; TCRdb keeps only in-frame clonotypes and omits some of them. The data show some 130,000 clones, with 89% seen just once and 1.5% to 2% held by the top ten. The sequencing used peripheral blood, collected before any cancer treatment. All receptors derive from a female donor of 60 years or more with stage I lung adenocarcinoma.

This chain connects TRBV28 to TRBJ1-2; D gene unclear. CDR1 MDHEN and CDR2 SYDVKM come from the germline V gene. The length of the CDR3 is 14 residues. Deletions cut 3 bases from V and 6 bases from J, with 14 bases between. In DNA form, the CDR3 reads TGTGCCAGCAGTTTTGCGGGGAGGGAAAATGGCTACACCTTC. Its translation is CASSFAGRENGYTF.

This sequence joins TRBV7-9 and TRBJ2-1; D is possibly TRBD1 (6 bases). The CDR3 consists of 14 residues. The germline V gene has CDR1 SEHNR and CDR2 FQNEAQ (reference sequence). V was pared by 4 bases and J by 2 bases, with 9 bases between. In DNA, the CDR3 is TGTGCCAGCAGCTCCGGACAGACCTACAATGAGCAGTTCTTC. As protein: CASSSGQTYNEQFF.

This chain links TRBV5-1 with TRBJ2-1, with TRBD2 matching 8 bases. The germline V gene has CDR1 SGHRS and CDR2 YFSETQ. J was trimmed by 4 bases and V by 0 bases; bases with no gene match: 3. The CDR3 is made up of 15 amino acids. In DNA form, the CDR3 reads TGCGCCAGCAGCTTGGGCCGGGGGGGATACAATGAGCAGTTCTTC. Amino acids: CASSLGRGGYNEQFF.

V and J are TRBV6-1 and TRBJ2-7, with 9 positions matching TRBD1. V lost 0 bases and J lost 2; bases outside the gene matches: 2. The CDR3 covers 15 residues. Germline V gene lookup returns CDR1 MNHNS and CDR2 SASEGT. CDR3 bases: TGTGCCAGCAGTGAAGCAGGGACAGGGCCCTACGAGCAGTACTTC. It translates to CASSEAGTGPYEQYF.

The DNA of the CDR3 is TGTGCCAGTAGTATAGTTGGTGTTAGCTCCTACGAGCAGTACTTC. As protein: CASSIVGVSSYEQYF. The rearrangement links TRBV19 to TRBJ2-7; D not resolved. This CDR3 region has 15 residues. V gave up 1 base and J gave up 0 bases, with 10 bases separating them. In germline, CDR1 is LNHDA, CDR2 SQIVND (reference sequence).

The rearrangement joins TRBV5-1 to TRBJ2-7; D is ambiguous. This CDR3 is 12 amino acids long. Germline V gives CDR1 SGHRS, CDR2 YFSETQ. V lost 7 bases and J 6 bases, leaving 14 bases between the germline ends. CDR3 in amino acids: CASRWPGGEQYF. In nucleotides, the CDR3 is TGCGCCAGCCGGTGGCCGGGTGGCGAGCAGTACTTC. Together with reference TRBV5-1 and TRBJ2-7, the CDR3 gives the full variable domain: KAGVTQTPRYLIKTRGQQVTLSCSPISGHRSVSWYQQTPGQGLQFLFEYFSETQRNKGNFPGRFSGRQFSNSRSEMNVSTLELGDSALYLCASRWPGGEQYFGPGTRLTVT.

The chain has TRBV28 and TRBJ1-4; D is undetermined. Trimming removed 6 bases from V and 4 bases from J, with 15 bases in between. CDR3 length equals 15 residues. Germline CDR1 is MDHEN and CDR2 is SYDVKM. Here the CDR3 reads CASSPGRDFNEKLFF. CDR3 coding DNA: TGTGCCAGCAGCCCTGGGCGAGATTTTAATGAAAAACTGTTTTTT.

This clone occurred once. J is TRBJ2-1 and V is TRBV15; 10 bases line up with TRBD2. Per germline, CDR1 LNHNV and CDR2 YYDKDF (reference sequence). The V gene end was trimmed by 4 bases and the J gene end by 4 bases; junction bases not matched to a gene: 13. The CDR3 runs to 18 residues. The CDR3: CATSTLPGLANSYNEQFF. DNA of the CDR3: TGTGCCACCAGCACCCTGCCGGGACTAGCGAACTCTTACAATGAGCAGTTCTTC.

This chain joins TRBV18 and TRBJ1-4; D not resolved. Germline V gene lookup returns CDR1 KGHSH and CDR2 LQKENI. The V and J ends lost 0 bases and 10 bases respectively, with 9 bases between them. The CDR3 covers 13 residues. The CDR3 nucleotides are TGTGCCAGCTCACCACCCTCGGGAGGAAAACTGTTTTTT. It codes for CASSPPSGGKLFF.

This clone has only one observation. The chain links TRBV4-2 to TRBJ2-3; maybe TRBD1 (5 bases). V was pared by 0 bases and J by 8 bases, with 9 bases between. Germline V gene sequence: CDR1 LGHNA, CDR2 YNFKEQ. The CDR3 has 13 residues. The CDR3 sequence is CASSQDVQGTQYF. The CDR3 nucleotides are TGTGCCAGCAGCCAAGACGTTCAGGGTACGCAGTATTTT.

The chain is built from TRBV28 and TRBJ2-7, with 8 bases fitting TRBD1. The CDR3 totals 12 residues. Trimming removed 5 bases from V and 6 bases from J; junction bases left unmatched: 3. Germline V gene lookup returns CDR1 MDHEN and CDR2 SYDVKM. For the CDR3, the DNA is TGTGCCAGCAGTCGACAGGGGCCCGAGCAGTACTTC. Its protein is CASSRQGPEQYF.

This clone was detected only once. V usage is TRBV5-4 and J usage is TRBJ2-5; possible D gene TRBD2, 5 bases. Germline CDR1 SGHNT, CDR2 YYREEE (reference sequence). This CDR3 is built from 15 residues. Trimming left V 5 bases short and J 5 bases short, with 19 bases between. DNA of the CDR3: TGTGCCAGCAGACTCGACCCTTTCGGGGTGGAGACCCAGTACTTC. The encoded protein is CASRLDPFGVETQYF.

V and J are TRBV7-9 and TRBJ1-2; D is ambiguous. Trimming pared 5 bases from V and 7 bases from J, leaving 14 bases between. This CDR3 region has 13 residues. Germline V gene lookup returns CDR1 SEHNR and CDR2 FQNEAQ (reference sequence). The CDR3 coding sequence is TGTGCCAGCAGCCCGGACGGAGAGTTTGGCTACACCTTC. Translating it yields CASSPDGEFGYTF. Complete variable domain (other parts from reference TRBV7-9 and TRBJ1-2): DTGVSQNPRHKITKRGQNVTFRCDPISEHNRLYWYRQTLGQGPEFLTYFQNEAQLEKSRLLSDRFSAERPKGSFSTLEIQRTEQGDSAMYLCASSPDGEFGYTFGSGTRLTVV.

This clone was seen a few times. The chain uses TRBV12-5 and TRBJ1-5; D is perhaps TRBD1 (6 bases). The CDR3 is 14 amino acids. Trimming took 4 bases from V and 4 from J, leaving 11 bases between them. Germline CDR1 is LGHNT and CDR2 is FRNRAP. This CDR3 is CASGSGTGNQPQHF. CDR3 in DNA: TGTGCTAGTGGTTCAGGCACAGGGAATCAGCCCCAGCATTTT.

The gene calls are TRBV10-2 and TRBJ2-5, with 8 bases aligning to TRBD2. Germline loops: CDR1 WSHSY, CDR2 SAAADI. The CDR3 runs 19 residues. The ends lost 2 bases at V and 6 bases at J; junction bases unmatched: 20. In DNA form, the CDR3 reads TGCGCCAGCAGTGAGAGGGGCCTTACTAGCGGAAGGGGCGTAAAGACCCAGTACTTC. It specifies CASSERGLTSGRGVKTQYF.

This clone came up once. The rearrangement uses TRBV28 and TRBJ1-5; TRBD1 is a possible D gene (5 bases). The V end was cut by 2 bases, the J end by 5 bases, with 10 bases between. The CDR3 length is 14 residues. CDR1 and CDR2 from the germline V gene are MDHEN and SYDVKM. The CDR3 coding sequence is TGTGCCAGCAGTTTACTCGACAGATATCAGCCCCAGCATTTT. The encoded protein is CASSLLDRYQPQHF.

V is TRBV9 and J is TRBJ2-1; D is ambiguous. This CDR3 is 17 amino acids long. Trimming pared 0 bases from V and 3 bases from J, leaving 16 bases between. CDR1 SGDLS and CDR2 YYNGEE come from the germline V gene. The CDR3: CASSVDIAQVVYNEQFF. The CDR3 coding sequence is TGTGCCAGCAGCGTAGACATCGCCCAGGTGGTCTACAATGAGCAGTTCTTC.

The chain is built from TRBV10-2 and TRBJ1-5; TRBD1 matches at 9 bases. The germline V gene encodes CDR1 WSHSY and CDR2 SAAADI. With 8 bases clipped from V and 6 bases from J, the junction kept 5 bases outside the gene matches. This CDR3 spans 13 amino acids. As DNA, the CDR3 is TGCGCCAGCGGGACAGGGACTGTTCAGCCCCAGCATTTT. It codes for CASGTGTVQPQHF.

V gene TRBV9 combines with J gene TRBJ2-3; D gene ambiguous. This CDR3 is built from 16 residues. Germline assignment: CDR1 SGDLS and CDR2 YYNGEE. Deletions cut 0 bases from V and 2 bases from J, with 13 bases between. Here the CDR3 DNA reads TGTGCCAGCAGCGTAGAAGGGTCACTAATCACAGATACGCAGTATTTT. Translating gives CASSVEGSLITDTQYF.

The CDR3 is CASSFPSGTGGETQYF. The CDR3 DNA reads TGTGCCAGCAGCTTTCCCTCCGGGACAGGGGGAGAGACCCAGTACTTC. This chain uses TRBV5-4 with TRBJ2-5, with 11 nucleotides matching TRBD1. The CDR3 spans 16 residues. Looked up from germline, CDR1 is SGHNT and CDR2 is YYREEE (reference sequence). V gave up 2 bases and J gave up 4 bases; unmatched junction bases: 7. Full variable domain (outside the CDR3, taken from reference TRBV5-4 and TRBJ2-5): ETGVTQSPTHLIKTRGQQVTLRCSSQSGHNTVSWYQQALGQGPQFIFQYYREEENGRGNFPPRFSGLQFPNYSSELNVNALELDDSALYLCASSFPSGTGGETQYFGPGTRLLVL.

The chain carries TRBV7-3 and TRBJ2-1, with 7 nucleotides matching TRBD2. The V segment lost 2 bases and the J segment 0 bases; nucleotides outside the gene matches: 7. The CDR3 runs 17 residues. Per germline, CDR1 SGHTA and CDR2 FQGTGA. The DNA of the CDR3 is TGTGCCAGCAGCTTACGGTCGGGGGGAGGCTCCTACAATGAGCAGTTCTTC. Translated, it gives CASSLRSGGGSYNEQFF.

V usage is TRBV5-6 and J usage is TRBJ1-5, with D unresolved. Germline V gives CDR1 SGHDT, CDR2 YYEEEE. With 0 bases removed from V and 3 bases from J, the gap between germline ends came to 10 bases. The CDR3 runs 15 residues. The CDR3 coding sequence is TGTGCCAGCAGCTTGGGGCCAGTCCCCAATCAGCCCCAGCATTTT. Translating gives CASSLGPVPNQPQHF.

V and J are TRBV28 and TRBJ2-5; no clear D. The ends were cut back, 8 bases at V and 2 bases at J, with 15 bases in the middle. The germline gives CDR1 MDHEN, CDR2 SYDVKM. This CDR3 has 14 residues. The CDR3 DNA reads TGTGCCAGCCGCCCCCGGGTACGGCAAGAGACCCAGTACTTC. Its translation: CASRPRVRQETQYF.

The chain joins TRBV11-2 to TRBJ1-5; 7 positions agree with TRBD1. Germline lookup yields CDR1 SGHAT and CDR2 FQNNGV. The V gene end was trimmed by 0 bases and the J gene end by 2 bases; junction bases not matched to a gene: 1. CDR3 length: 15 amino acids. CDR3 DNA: TGTGCCAGCAGCTTAGAAGGGGGCGGCAATCAGCCCCAGCATTTT. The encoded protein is CASSLEGGGNQPQHF.

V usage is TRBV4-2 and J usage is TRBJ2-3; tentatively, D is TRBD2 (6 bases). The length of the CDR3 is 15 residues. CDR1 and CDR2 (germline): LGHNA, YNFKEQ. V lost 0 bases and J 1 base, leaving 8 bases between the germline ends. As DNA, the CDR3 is TGTGCCAGCAGCCAAGACGGAGGGCGCACAGATACGCAGTATTTT. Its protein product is CASSQDGGRTDTQYF.

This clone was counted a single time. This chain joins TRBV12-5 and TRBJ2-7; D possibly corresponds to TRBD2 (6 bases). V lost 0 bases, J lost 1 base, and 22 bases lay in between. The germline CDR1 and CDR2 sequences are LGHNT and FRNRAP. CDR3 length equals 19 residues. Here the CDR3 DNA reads TGTGCTAGTGGTTTGGTTTTTTGGACCCCCGGGGGAGGATCCTACGAGCAGTACTTC. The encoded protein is CASGLVFWTPGGGSYEQYF.

CDR3 loop: CASSYSSGWTNEQYF. Here the CDR3 DNA reads TGTGCCAGCAGTTACTCGTCAGGGTGGACCAACGAGCAGTACTTC. The chain uses TRBV6-5 and TRBJ2-7; tentative D call: TRBD1 (5 bases). The CDR3 loop spans 15 amino acids. Trimming took off 0 bases at V and 5 bases at J, with 14 bases between the two ends. Germline V lookup: CDR1 MNHEY, CDR2 SVGAGI.

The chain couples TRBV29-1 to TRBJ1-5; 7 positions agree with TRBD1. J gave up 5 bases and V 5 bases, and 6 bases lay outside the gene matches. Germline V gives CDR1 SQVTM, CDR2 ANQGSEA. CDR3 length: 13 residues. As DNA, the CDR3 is TGCAGCGTTTCAACAGGGGTTTATCAGCCCCAGCATTTT. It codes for CSVSTGVYQPQHF.